These 9 T cell receptor beta chains were sequenced from one sample in a study of blood T cell repertoires in COVID-19. Libraries were prepared by immunoSEQ multiplex PCR; TCRdb keeps only in-frame clonotypes and omits some of them. Of over 300,000 clones listed, 89% are singletons. The sequenced sample consisted of PBMCs or T cells enriched from blood (not recorded which). These receptors were obtained from a woman between 40 and 50 years old who had recovered from COVID-19.

V and J are TRBV15 and TRBJ2-7; 8 bases fit TRBD2. CDR1 LNHNV and CDR2 YYDKDF come from the germline V gene (reference sequence). CDR3 length equals 15 residues. Germline trimming cut 1 base from V and 2 bases from J; bases unmatched to any gene: 4. The CDR3: CATSRATSVTYEQYF. The CDR3 nucleotides read TGTGCCACCAGCAGAGCGACTAGCGTTACCTACGAGCAGTACTTC.

The chain joins TRBV28 to TRBJ1-2, with 9 bases fitting TRBD1. This CDR3 has 15 amino acids. From germline, CDR1 is MDHEN and CDR2 SYDVKM. V lost 6 bases, J lost 6 bases, and 11 bases stayed unmatched. The CDR3 nucleotides read TGTGCCAGCAGCCGGGACAGGGTCGATTGGAATGGCTACACCTTC. It encodes CASSRDRVDWNGYTF.

This chain joins TRBV3-1 (or the pseudogene TRBV3-2) and TRBJ1-2, with D possibly matching TRBD1 (6 bases). The CDR3 runs to 13 residues. In germline, CDR1 is LGHDT, CDR2 YNNKEL (reference sequence). The V end lost 6 bases, the J end lost 6 bases, and 14 bases lay between the germline ends. The chain's CDR3 is CASRKQGDHGYTF. CDR3 sequence (DNA): TGTGCCAGCAGAAAACAGGGTGACCATGGCTACACCTTC.

The rearrangement uses TRBV28 and TRBJ1-1; D is unclear. The CDR3 runs 13 residues. Between the trimmed V and J ends, which lost 6 bases and 7 bases, there was a span of 15 bases. Looked up from germline, CDR1 is MDHEN and CDR2 is SYDVKM. The CDR3 here is CASSRSWTNEAFF. The CDR3 DNA reads as TGTGCCAGCAGCCGCAGTTGGACTAATGAAGCTTTCTTT.

The chain joins TRBV11-1 to TRBJ1-2; 7 bases map to TRBD1. This CDR3 comprises 16 residues. The germline V gene has CDR1 SGHAT and CDR2 FQDESV (reference sequence). The J segment lost 3 bases and the V segment lost 5 bases, leaving 12 bases of the junction unmatched. DNA for the CDR3: TGTGCCAGCAGCCTCGACCGGGACAGCCTTTACTATGGCTACACCTTC. Amino acids: CASSLDRDSLYYGYTF.

The V call is TRBV9, the J call TRBJ2-7; D may be TRBD1 (6 bases). The CDR3 length is 15 residues. The ends were cut back, 4 bases at V and 7 bases at J, with 21 bases in the middle. Germline V CDR1 and CDR2: SGDLS, YYNGEE. The DNA of the CDR3 is TGTGCCAGCAGCCCCCTGGCAGGGACAAAATCGGAGCAGTACTTC. It is translated as CASSPLAGTKSEQYF.

V gene TRBV21-1 combines with J gene TRBJ1-3. TRBV21-1 is shown as a pseudogene. This CDR3 comprises 17 residues. CDR3 protein: CASSKEEVGGYGNTIYF. DNA for the CDR3: TGTGCCAGCAGCAAAGAGGAGGTGGGGGGGTACGGAAACACCATATATTTT.

V usage is TRBV5-1 and J usage is TRBJ1-6, with D possibly TRBD1 on 5 matching bases. Germline V lookup: CDR1 SGHRS, CDR2 YFSETQ. The V and J ends lost 3 bases and 7 bases respectively, with 14 bases between them. CDR3 length: 15 residues. Written as DNA, the CDR3 is TGCGCCAGCAGCTCCGGGGGGGGAGGAAATTCACCCCTCCACTTT. This encodes CASSSGGGGNSPLHF.

CDR3 in amino acids: CASSLRQGRDEQYF. CDR3 DNA sequence: TGTGCCAGCAGCTTAAGACAGGGGAGGGACGAGCAGTACTTC. J is TRBJ2-7 and V is TRBV7-9; a possible D gene is TRBD1 (8 bases). The germline V gene encodes CDR1 SEHNR and CDR2 FQNEAQ (reference sequence). This CDR3 spans 14 amino acids. The ends were cut back, 2 bases at V and 5 bases at J, with 13 bases in the middle.